The clone carrying this T cell receptor (beta chain) was seen many times. The target antigen is unknown. The data were taken from a study of Graves' ophthalmopathy and Graves' hyperthyroidism. The ends lost 5 bases at V and 3 bases at J; junction bases unmatched: 6. Germline assignment: CDR1 DFQATT and CDR2 SNEGSKA (reference sequence). The CDR3 runs to 13 residues. Aged 18 to 65, hyperthyroidism patients had been newly diagnosed, with under 2 months' duration. Among the exclusions were patients with other autoimmune diseases, uncontrolled infections, pregnancy or lactation. Findings and limits, study-wide: Most expanded thyroid clonotypes above 0.001 frequency also appeared in blood. Ophthalmopathy progression predictions by the model showed 72% to 80% specificity and 70.59% sensitivity.

Investigators amplified TCR beta CDR3 regions from RNA transcripts. In the first round, RT-PCR was carried out with HTBI primers, and a multiplex PCR formed the second round. Each CDR3 protein is one row after TCRdb ran MiXCR on the multiplex PCR reads. Of some 1.1 million distinct CDR3 sequences listed, roughly two fifths are singletons. The chain recombines TRBV20-1 with TRBJ2-7; 8 nucleotides align to TRBD1. Sequencing was done on a sample of peripheral blood or thyroid tissue (not recorded which). The clonotype was recovered from an adult man with Graves' hyperthyroidism. The CDR3 DNA reads TGCAGTGCTCGATCCGGGACAGGCTACGAGCAGTACTTC. It is translated as CSARSGTGYEQYF.